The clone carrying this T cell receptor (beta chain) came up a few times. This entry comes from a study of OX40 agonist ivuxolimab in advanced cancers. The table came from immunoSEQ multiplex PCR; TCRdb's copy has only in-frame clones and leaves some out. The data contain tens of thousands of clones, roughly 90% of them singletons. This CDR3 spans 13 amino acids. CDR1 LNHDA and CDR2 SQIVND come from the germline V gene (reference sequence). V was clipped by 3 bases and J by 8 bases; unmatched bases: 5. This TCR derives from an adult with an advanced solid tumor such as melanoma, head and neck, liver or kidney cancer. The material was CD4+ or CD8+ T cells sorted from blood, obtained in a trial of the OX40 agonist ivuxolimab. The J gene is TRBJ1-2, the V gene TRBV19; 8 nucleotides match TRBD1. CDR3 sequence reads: CASSIGQGWGYTF. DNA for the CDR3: TGTGCCAGTAGTATCGGACAGGGTTGGGGCTACACCTTC.